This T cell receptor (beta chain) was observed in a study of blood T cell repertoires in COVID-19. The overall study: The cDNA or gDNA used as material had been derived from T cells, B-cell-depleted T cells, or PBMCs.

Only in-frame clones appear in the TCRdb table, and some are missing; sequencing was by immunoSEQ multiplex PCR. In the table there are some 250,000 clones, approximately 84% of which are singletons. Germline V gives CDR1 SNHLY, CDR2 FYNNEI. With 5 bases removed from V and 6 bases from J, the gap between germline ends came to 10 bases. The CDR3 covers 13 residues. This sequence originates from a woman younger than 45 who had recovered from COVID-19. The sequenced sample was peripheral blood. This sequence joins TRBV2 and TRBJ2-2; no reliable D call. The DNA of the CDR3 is TGTGCCAGCAGTCCTCAGGAAGCCGGGGAGCTGTTTTTT. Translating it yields CASSPQEAGELFF.